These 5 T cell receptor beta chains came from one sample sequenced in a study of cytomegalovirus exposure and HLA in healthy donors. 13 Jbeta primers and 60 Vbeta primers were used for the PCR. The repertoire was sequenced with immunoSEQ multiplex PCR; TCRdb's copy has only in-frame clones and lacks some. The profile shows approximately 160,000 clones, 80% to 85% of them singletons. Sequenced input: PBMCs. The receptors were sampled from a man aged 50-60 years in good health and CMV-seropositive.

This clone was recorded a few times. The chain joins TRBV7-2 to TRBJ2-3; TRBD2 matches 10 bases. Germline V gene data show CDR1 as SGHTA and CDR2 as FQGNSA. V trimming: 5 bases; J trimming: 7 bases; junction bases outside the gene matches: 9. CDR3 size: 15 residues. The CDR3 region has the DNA TGTGCCAGCAGCCCGAGATCTAGCGGGGGATATACGCAGTATTTT. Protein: CASSPRSSGGYTQYF.

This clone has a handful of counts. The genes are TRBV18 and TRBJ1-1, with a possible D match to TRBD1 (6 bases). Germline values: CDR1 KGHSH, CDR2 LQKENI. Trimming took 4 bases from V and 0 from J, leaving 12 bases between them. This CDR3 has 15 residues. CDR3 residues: CASSQGRGMNTEAFF. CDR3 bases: TGTGCCAGCTCACAGGGGAGGGGGATGAACACTGAAGCTTTCTTT. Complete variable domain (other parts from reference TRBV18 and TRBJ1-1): NAGVMQNPRHLVRRRGQEARLRCSPMKGHSHVYWYRQLPEEGLKFMVYLQKENIIDESGMPKERFSAEFPKEGPSILRIQQVVRGDSAAYFCASSQGRGMNTEAFFGQGTRLTVV.

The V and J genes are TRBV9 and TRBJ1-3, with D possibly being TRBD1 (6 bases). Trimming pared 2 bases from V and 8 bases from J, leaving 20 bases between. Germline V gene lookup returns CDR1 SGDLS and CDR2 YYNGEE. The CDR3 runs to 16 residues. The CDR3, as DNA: TGTGCCAGCAGCGTTGCGGGGGCGGGAGGGGTGGACACCATATATTTT. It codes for CASSVAGAGGVDTIYF.

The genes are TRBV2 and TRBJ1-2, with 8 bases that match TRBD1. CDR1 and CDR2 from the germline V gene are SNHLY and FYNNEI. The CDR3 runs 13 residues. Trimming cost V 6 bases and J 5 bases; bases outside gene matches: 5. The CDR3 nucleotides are TGTGCCAGCAGCAAGGACAGGGATTATGGCTACACCTTC. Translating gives CASSKDRDYGYTF.

The CDR3 nucleotides read TGTGCCAGCAGCTTAGCGACTAGCGGGCACATGGGGTACGAGCAGTACTTC. The encoded protein is CASSLATSGHMGYEQYF. This chain uses TRBV7-2 with TRBJ2-5; 10 bases are shared with TRBD2. The J call may be in error: the DNA end matches TRBJ2-7 better. CDR1 and CDR2 (germline): SGHTA, FQGNSA. The CDR3 covers 17 residues.